This T cell receptor beta chain was identified in a study of T cell changes during pregnancy in multiple sclerosis. The repertoire was sequenced with immunoSEQ multiplex PCR; TCRdb's copy has only in-frame clones and lacks some. Of about 60,000 clones listed, around 92% were seen once; the top ten hold 0.85%. The receptor was derived from a female donor with multiple sclerosis, enrolled in a pregnancy study. The specimen comprised peripheral blood, sampled in the first trimester of pregnancy.

The CDR3 sequence: CASSLYWTDTQYF. The CDR3 DNA follows: TGTGCCAGCAGCTTATACTGGACAGATACGCAGTATTTT. The chain couples TRBV5-4 to TRBJ2-3; no definite D call. Germline loops: CDR1 SGHNT, CDR2 YYREEE (reference sequence). CDR3 length equals 13 residues. Trimming cost V 2 bases and J 3 bases, with 7 bases left between them. Complete variable domain (other parts from reference TRBV5-4 and TRBJ2-3): ETGVTQSPTHLIKTRGQQVTLRCSSQSGHNTVSWYQQALGQGPQFIFQYYREEENGRGNFPPRFSGLQFPNYSSELNVNALELDDSALYLCASSLYWTDTQYFGPGTRLTVL.